These 4 T cell receptor beta chains were all obtained from the same sample, sequenced in a study. TCRdb analysed the 5' RACE reads with MiXCR anew, one entry per CDR3 protein. The sample yields roughly 8,400 distinct CDR3 sequences, around three fifths seen once. The specimen sequenced was tumor-infiltrating memory CD4+ T cells sorted from the breast tumor. Documented subset: memory CD4+ T cells, CD4+CD45RO+CD25-. The receptors shown here come from a female donor with breast cancer.

The V gene is TRBV30, the J gene TRBJ1-1; D perhaps matches TRBD1 (5 bases). Trimming took 0 bases from V and 3 from J, leaving 8 bases between them. Germline assignment: CDR1 GTSNPN and CDR2 SVGIG (reference sequence). There are 13 residues in the CDR3. The CDR3 region has the DNA TGTGCCTGGAGTGTACAGGCTGACACTGAAGCTTTCTTT. Protein product: CAWSVQADTEAFF. The full variable domain, in which reference TRBV30 and TRBJ1-1 provide the parts outside the CDR3, is SQTIHQWPATLVQPVGSPLSLECTVEGTSNPNLYWYRQAAGRGLQLLFYSVGIGQISSEVPQNLSASRPQDRQFILSSKKLLLSDSGFYLCAWSVQADTEAFFGQGTRLTVV.

The rearrangement joins TRBV12-3 or TRBV12-4 to TRBJ2-1; tentatively, D is TRBD2 (5 bases). The ends were cut back, 0 bases at V and 6 bases at J, with 6 bases in the middle. This CDR3 has 13 residues. The CDR3, as DNA: TGTGCCAGCAGTTTAGCGGGAGCCAATGAGCAGTTCTTC. Residues: CASSLAGANEQFF.

Comments on this clonotype: A junction end diverges from the germline sequence, so it may reflect a read error. This chain connects TRBV12-3 or TRBV12-4 to TRBJ2-2; D remains unclear. This CDR3 has 14 amino acids. DNA of the CDR3: TGTGTCAGCAGTTTAGATTTGGTCTCCGGGGAGCTGTTTTTT. Amino acids: CVSSLDLVSGELFF.

The rearrangement joins TRBV20-1 to TRBJ2-5, with D hard to call. Germline CDR1 reads DFQATT; CDR2 reads SNEGSKA (reference sequence). V was clipped by 6 bases and J by 5 bases, with 7 bases between them. The CDR3 loop spans 10 amino acids. The CDR3 protein is CSAHSETQYF. DNA of the CDR3: TGCAGTGCCCACAGTGAGACCCAGTACTTC.